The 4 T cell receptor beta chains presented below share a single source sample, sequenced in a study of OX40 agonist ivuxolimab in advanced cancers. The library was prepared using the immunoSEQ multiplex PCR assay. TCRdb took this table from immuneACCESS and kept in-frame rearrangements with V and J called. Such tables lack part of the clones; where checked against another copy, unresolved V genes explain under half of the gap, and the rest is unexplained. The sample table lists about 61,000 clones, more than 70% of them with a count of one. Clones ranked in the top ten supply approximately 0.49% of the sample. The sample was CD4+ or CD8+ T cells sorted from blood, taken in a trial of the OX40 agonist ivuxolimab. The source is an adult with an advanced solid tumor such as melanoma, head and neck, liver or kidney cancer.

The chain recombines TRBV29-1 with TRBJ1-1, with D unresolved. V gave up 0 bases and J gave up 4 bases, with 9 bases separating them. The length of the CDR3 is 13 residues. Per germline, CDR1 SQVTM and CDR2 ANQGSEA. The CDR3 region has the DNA TGCAGCGTTGAAGATCAATACGGCACTGAAGCTTTCTTT. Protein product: CSVEDQYGTEAFF.

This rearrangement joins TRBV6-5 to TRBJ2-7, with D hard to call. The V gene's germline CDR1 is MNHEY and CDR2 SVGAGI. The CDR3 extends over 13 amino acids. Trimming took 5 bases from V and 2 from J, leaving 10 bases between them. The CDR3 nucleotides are TGTGCCAGCAGTAAGACATCCACCTACGAGCAGTACTTC. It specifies CASSKTSTYEQYF.

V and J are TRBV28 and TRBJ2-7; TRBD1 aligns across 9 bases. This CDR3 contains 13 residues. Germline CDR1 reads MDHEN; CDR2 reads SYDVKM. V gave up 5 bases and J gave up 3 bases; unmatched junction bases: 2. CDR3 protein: CASSTGGVYEQYF. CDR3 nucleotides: TGTGCCAGCAGTACAGGGGGCGTCTACGAGCAGTACTTC.

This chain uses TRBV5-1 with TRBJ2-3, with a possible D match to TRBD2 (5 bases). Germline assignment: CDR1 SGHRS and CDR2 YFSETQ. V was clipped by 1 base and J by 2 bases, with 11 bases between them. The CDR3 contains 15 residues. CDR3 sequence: CASSLLAPNTDTQYF. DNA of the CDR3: TGCGCCAGCAGCTTGCTAGCACCAAACACAGATACGCAGTATTTT.